This T cell receptor (beta chain) was sequenced during a study of blood T cells in healthy people across ages. Study details: Template switching retrieved approximately one barcoded beta molecule for each two T cells.

Using a J-beta primer mix together with a sample-barcoded 5' primer, a second PCR was run for about 6 to 11 cycles. TCRdb processed the 5' RACE reads anew with MiXCR; each CDR3 protein has one entry. Found here are about a million distinct CDR3 sequences, 51% of them singletons; the top ten hold around 21%. In its sample, this clonotype was seen a few times. Per germline, CDR1 LNHNV and CDR2 YYDKDF (reference sequence). V shed 0 bases and J shed 4 bases, with 9 bases lying between them. The CDR3 runs to 14 residues. The source is a woman in her sixties in good health. The specimen was blood. The chain has TRBV15 and TRBJ2-5, with a possible D match to TRBD1 (5 bases). CDR3 in amino acids: CATSRDRGVETQYF. CDR3 DNA: TGTGCCACCAGCAGAGATAGGGGTGTAGAGACCCAGTACTTC. The variable domain in full, completed from reference TRBV15 and TRBJ2-5, reads DAMVIQNPRYQVTQFGKPVTLSCSQTLNHNVMYWYQQKSSQAPKLLFHYYDKDFNNEADTPDNFQSRRPNTSFCFLDIRSPGLGDTAMYLCATSRDRGVETQYFGPGTRLLVL.